The T cell receptor beta chain described here comes from a study of cytomegalovirus exposure and HLA in healthy donors. This clone was counted once. Its antigen is not identified. The CDR3 extends over 16 amino acids. V dropped 0 bases and J dropped 1 base, with 10 bases sitting between them. In germline, CDR1 is SGHAT, CDR2 FQNNGV. TCRdb's copy holds only in-frame clones and misses some; the assay was immunoSEQ multiplex PCR. The sample shows more than 20,000 clones, around 96% of them seen only once. Separation from the 666-subject first cohort characterized the roughly 110-subject validation cohort, to which the donors belonged. Regarding the study as a whole: The finding came from a later analysis; first-cohort TCR clusters tended to co-occur in the 130 or so validation repertoires. There were a few CMV-associated chains whose specificity for CMV antigens was confirmed in vitro.

Sequenced input: PBMCs. This sequence was found in a man aged 25 to 40 in good health and CMV-seropositive. The chain employs TRBV11-2 and TRBJ1-5, with D unclear. CDR3: CASSLDARLSNQPQHF. The CDR3 DNA reads TGTGCCAGCAGCTTAGATGCCAGGCTCAGCAATCAGCCCCAGCATTTT. Filled out from reference TRBV11-2 and TRBJ1-5, the complete variable domain reads EAGVAQSPRYKIIEKRQSVAFWCNPISGHATLYWYQQILGQGPKLLIQFQNNGVVDDSQLPKDRFSAERLKGVDSTLKIQPAKLEDSAVYLCASSLDARLSNQPQHFGDGTRLSIL.